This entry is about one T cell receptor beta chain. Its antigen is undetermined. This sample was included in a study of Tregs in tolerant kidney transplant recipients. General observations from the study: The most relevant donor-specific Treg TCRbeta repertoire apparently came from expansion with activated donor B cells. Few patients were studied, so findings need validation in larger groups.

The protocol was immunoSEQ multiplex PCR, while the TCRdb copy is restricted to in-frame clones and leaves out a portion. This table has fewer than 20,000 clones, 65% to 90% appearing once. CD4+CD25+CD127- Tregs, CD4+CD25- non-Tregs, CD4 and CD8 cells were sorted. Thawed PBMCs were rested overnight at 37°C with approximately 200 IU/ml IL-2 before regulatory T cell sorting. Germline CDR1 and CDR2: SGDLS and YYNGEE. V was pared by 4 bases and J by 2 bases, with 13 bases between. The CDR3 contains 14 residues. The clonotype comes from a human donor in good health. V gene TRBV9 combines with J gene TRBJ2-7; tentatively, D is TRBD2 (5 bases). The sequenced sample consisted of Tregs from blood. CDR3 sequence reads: CASSPMAGAYEQYF. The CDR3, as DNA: TGTGCCAGCAGCCCGATGGCGGGCGCCTACGAGCAGTACTTC.